This is a list of T cell receptor beta chains from one sample in a study of blood T cell repertoires in COVID-19. Produced via immunoSEQ multiplex PCR; TCRdb's table is partial and in-frame only. The sample consists of 200,000 to 250,000 clones, approximately 90% of them appearing once. The specimen was peripheral blood. The receptors derive from a man aged 55 to 70 with COVID-19, enrolled during active disease. The CDR3 runs from the conserved cysteine through the conserved F or W. Fields, in order: V gene, J gene, D gene, clone size, CDR3 DNA, CDR3 protein. D genes are given only for firm matches. Not all rows give a size; the values are once, few, many and, for expanded clones, a class.

TRBV29-1	TRBJ1-1	TRBD1	-	TGCAGCGCGGAGGGGGCGACGCAAATAGGCACTGAAGCTTTCTTT	CSAEGATQIGTEAFF
TRBV25-1	TRBJ2-4	-	-	TGTGCCAGCAGTGAGAGCGGATCCAAAAACATTCAGTACTTC	CASSESGSKNIQYF
TRBV28	TRBJ1-5	-	-	TGTGCCAGCAGTACAGGGTTAGGGAGTCAGCCCCAGCATTTT	CASSTGLGSQPQHF
TRBV9	TRBJ1-5	-	-	TGTGCCAGCAGCCCCAACGGGGTTCAGCCCCAGCATTTT	CASSPNGVQPQHF
TRBV25-1	TRBJ2-1	TRBD2	-	TGTGCCAGCAGACTAACCGGGACTAGCGGTGAGCAGTTCTTC	CASRLTGTSGEQFF
TRBV27	TRBJ2-7	TRBD1	once	TGTGCCAGCAGATGGGACAGCCGAGGAGCCGAGCAGTACTTC	CASRWDSRGAEQYF
TRBV7-2	TRBJ2-5	-	-	TGTGCCAGCAGCTTAAGAGGAGCTCTCGGCCGTCGAGAGACCCAGTACTTC	CASSLRGALGRRETQYF
TRBV5-4	TRBJ1-6	TRBD1	-	TGTGCCAGCAGCCCGGACAGGTTAAATTCACCCCTCCACTTT	CASSPDRLNSPLHF
TRBV5-6	TRBJ2-2	-	few	TGTGCCAGCAGCGATTTAAACGGGATCGGAACCACCGGGGAGCTGTTTTTT	CASSDLNGIGTTGELFF
TRBV19	TRBJ2-2	TRBD2	-	TGTGCCAGTAGTATAGGATCTGCGGGAGGGAACACCGGGGAGCTGTTTTTT	CASSIGSAGGNTGELFF
TRBV28	TRBJ1-5	-	-	TGTGCCAGCACCCTACAGGGAGTTGGCAATCAGCCCCAGCATTTT	CASTLQGVGNQPQHF
TRBV4-1	TRBJ2-7	-	-	TGCGCCAGCAGCCAAGATAAGAGTTCCTACGAGCAGTACTTC	CASSQDKSSYEQYF